This T cell receptor (beta chain) was retrieved from a study of blood T cell repertoires in COVID-19. Whole-study context: Sites in the United States, Italy and Spain provided acute and convalescent COVID-19 samples. The analysed material was cDNA or gDNA that came from T cells, B-cell-depleted T cells, or PBMCs.

Sequenced by immunoSEQ multiplex PCR; TCRdb stores in-frame clones only, minus some. In the table there are around 170,000 clones, about 86% of which are singletons. CDR3 length: 16 residues. V lost 7 bases, J lost 3 bases, and 11 bases stayed unmatched. CDR1 and CDR2 from the germline V gene are LNHDA and SQIVND (reference sequence). This chain joins TRBV19 and TRBJ2-2, with 7 positions matching TRBD2. The sample comprised peripheral blood. The sequence came from a man in his fifties or sixties with active or convalescent COVID-19. The CDR3 DNA reads TGTGCCAGTACCATTACCGGCGCGGGGGACACCGGGGAGCTGTTTTTT. It yields the protein CASTITGAGDTGELFF.